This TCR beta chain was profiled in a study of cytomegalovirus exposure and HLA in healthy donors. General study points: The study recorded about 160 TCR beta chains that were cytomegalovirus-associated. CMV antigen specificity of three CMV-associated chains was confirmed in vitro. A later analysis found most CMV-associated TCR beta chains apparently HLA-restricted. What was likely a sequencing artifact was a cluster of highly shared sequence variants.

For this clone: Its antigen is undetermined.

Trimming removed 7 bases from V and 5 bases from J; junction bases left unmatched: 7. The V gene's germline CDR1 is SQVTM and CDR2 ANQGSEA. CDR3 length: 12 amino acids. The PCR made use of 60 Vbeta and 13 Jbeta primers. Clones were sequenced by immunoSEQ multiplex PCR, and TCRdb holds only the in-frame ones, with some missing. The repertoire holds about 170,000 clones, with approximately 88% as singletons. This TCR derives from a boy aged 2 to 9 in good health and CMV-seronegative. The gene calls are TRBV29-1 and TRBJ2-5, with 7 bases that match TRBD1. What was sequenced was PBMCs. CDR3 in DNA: TGCAGCGCCGAGGGGACAGTGGAGACCCAGTACTTC. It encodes CSAEGTVETQYF.